One sample yielded the 16 T cell receptor beta chains listed below, sequenced in a study of T-cell reconstitution after alpha-beta-depleted transplantation in children. Preparation of the TCRbeta library involved a method that used unique molecular identifiers. MiXCR, applied by TCRdb to the PCR reads, yields one record per CDR3 protein. The sample yields around 240,000 distinct CDR3 sequences, around 9.7% seen once. The source material was PBMCs from the stem cell graft donor, sampled from the stem cell graft. The receptor source for this set is a human donor who donated a stem cell graft to a child with SCID.

This clonotype was detected ten times or more. The chain joins TRBV7-2 to TRBJ1-4, with D perhaps matching TRBD1 (6 bases). The CDR3 runs 14 residues. Germline V gene sequence: CDR1 SGHTA, CDR2 FQGNSA. Trimming shortened V by 0 bases and J by 6 bases, and 8 bases separated the two germline ends. DNA for the CDR3: TGTGCCAGCAGCTTAGCTAGGGGGGATGAAAAACTGTTTTTT. Translation gives CASSLARGDEKLFF.

This clonotype was recorded at least ten times. The V call is TRBV5-1, the J call TRBJ1-1; no firm D call. The CDR3 is 15 residues long. V lost 0 bases and J 1 base, leaving 10 bases between the germline ends. Germline values: CDR1 SGHRS, CDR2 YFSETQ. The CDR3 bases are TGCGCCAGCAGCTTGGCGGCCGTAAAGAACACTGAAGCTTTCTTT. It is translated as CASSLAAVKNTEAFF.

The chain has TRBV19 and TRBJ1-4, with TRBD1 matching 9 bases. CDR1 is LNHDA and CDR2 is SQIVND in the germline V gene (reference sequence). The ends lost 3 bases at V and 2 bases at J; junction bases unmatched: 7. The CDR3 has 17 amino acids. The CDR3 nucleotides are TGTGCCAGTAGTATGCCGGGACAGGGAACGACTAATGAAAAACTGTTTTTT. Translating gives CASSMPGQGTTNEKLFF.

This chain connects TRBV15 to TRBJ1-2, with D perhaps TRBD1 (5 bases). This CDR3 has 14 residues. CDR1 and CDR2 (germline): LNHNV, YYDKDF (reference sequence). V shed 1 base and J shed 10 bases, with 16 bases lying between them. In DNA, the CDR3 is TGTGCCACCAGCAGAGGGGATATGGGGGTCGACTACACCTTC. Its protein product is CATSRGDMGVDYTF.

This clonotype was detected many times. The chain recombines TRBV5-1 with TRBJ2-3; D tentatively reads TRBD1 or TRBD2 (5 bases each). The germline V gene encodes CDR1 SGHRS and CDR2 YFSETQ. The CDR3 contains 14 residues. Trimming pared 7 bases from V and 2 bases from J, leaving 14 bases between. CDR3 sequence (DNA): TGCGCCAGCGGCCCCCGGGGCCACACAGATACGCAGTATTTT. Encoded protein: CASGPRGHTDTQYF. Complete variable domain (other parts from reference TRBV5-1 and TRBJ2-3): KAGVTQTPRYLIKTRGQQVTLSCSPISGHRSVSWYQQTPGQGLQFLFEYFSETQRNKGNFPGRFSGRQFSNSRSEMNVSTLELGDSALYLCASGPRGHTDTQYFGPGTRLTVL.

A word on this clonotype: Possible read error: a much larger clone is one base away. This sequence joins TRBV29-1 and TRBJ1-1, with 7 bases aligning to TRBD1. The ends lost 6 bases at V and 6 bases at J; junction bases unmatched: 13. The CDR3 runs to 14 residues. Germline assignment: CDR1 SQVTM and CDR2 ANQGSEA. In nucleotides, the CDR3 is TGCAGCGTCCTGGTGGGCAGGGGGAGGTCTGAAGCTTTCTTT. Its translation is CSVLVGRGRSEAFF.

This clonotype was seen repeatedly, ten times or more. The gene calls are TRBV12-3 or TRBV12-4 and TRBJ2-5; 8 positions match TRBD1. CDR3 size: 14 residues. Trimming at V came to 5 bases and at J to 5 bases, leaving 7 bases not matched to a gene. CDR3 nucleotide sequence: TGTGCCAGCAGTCTCGACAGGGGTTATGAGACCCAGTACTTC. Translating gives CASSLDRGYETQYF.

This clonotype has at least ten counts. The chain has TRBV7-2 and TRBJ1-5; TRBD1 is a possible D gene (6 bases). The CDR3 is 14 amino acids. In germline, CDR1 is SGHTA, CDR2 FQGNSA. Deletions cut 3 bases from V and 2 bases from J, with 8 bases between. The CDR3 region is CASSLGHRNQPQHF. DNA for the CDR3: TGTGCCAGCAGCTTGGGACATCGCAATCAGCCCCAGCATTTT.

This clonotype was found many times. The J gene is TRBJ1-1, the V gene TRBV20-1, with 7 bases aligning to TRBD1. Germline trimming cut 6 bases from V and 6 bases from J; bases unmatched to any gene: 13. This CDR3 has 14 residues. The germline V gene has CDR1 DFQATT and CDR2 SNEGSKA (reference sequence). The CDR3 nucleotides read TGCAGTGCCAAAAACTCACAGGGGCGGGCTGAAGCTTTCTTT. It encodes CSAKNSQGRAEAFF.

There are many counts of this clonotype. The chain combines TRBV9 with TRBJ2-1; 10 nucleotides align to TRBD2. Germline V gene lookup returns CDR1 SGDLS and CDR2 YYNGEE. The V and J ends lost 0 bases and 6 bases, in that order; junction bases with no gene match: 9. This CDR3 has 17 amino acids. CDR3 nucleotide sequence: TGTGCCAGCAGCGTAGGGGGTAGGGTAGCGGGGGGCAATGAGCAGTTCTTC. The encoded protein is CASSVGGRVAGGNEQFF.

To note about this clonotype: A single base separates this from a much larger clone, so it may be a read error. The chain is built from TRBV3-1 and TRBJ2-1; 7 bases are a match to TRBD2. CDR3 length: 15 residues. CDR1 is LGHDT and CDR2 is YNNKEL in the germline V gene (reference sequence). J lost 5 bases, V lost 3 bases, and 7 bases had no gene match. CDR3 protein: CASSHPGRGDNEQFF. CDR3 nucleotides: TGTGCCAGCAGCCACCCGGGACGGGGGGACAATGAGCAGTTCTTC.

This clonotype was detected ten times or more. The chain carries TRBV4-2 and TRBJ2-3, with TRBD2 matching 10 bases. Trimming took 3 bases from V and 4 from J; bases not matched to a gene: 10. Per the germline V gene, CDR1 is LGHNA and CDR2 is YNFKEQ. This CDR3 region has 17 residues. The CDR3: CASSQDRAGGPADTQYF. The CDR3 region has the DNA TGTGCCAGCAGCCAGGACCGAGCGGGGGGGCCGGCAGATACGCAGTATTTT.

This clonotype was recorded many times. V is TRBV24-1 and J is TRBJ1-1; D is ambiguous. Trimming took off 4 bases at V and 1 base at J, with 12 bases between the two ends. The CDR3 extends over 15 amino acids. Germline CDR1 reads KGHDR; CDR2 reads SFDVKD. The DNA of the CDR3 is TGTGCCACCAGTGACGCCCGGGAGGCGAACACTGAAGCTTTCTTT. Translated, it gives CATSDAREANTEAFF.

This clonotype showed up just a few times. This may stem from a read error, because a much larger clone lies one nucleotide away. The V call is TRBV5-1, the J call TRBJ2-2; D gene unclear. V lost 3 bases to trimming and J lost 2 bases, with 5 bases between them. The germline V gene encodes CDR1 SGHRS and CDR2 YFSETQ. This CDR3 has 13 residues. CDR3 sequence reads: CASSSENTGELFF. Written as DNA, the CDR3 is TGCGCCAGCAGCTCCGAAAACACCGGGGAGCTGTTTTTT.

The table lists this clonotype with many counts. The chain employs TRBV20-1 and TRBJ2-2; D is unclear. CDR1 and CDR2 from the germline V gene are DFQATT and SNEGSKA (reference sequence). CDR3 length: 13 residues. Between the trimmed V and J ends, which lost 3 bases and 7 bases, there was a span of 12 bases. CDR3 in DNA: TGCAGTGCTAGCGGGTCTCTGGACGGGGAGCTGTTTTTT. It yields the protein CSASGSLDGELFF.

This clonotype was observed many times. In nucleotides, the CDR3 is TGCAGTGCCCCGGATTCGGCAGCCAGCGACGAGCAGTTCTTC. Its protein is CSAPDSAASDEQFF. V is TRBV20-1 and J is TRBJ2-1; D uncertain. Germline CDR1 and CDR2: DFQATT and SNEGSKA (reference sequence). Trimming took off 6 bases at V and 10 bases at J, with 22 bases between the two ends. This CDR3 is 14 amino acids long.